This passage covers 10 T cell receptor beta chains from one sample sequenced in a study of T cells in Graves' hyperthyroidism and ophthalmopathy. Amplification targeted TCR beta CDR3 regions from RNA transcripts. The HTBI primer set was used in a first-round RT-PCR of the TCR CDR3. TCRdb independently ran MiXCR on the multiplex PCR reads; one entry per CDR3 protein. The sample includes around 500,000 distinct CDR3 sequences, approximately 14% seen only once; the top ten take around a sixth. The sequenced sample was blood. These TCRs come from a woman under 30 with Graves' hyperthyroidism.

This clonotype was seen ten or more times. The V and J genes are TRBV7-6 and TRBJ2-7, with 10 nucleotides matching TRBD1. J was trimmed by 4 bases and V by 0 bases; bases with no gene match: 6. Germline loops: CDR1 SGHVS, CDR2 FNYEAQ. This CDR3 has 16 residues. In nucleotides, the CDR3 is TGTGCCAGCAGCTTAGCGGGGGGACAGGGGTTTTACGAGCAGTACGTC. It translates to CASSLAGGQGFYEQYV.

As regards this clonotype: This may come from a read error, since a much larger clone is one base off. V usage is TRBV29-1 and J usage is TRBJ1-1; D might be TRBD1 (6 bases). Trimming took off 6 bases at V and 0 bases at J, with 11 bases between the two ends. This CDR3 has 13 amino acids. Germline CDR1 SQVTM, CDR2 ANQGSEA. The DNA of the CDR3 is TGCAGCGTCGGGACACGCGTGAACACTGAAGCTTTCTTT. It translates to CSVGTRVNTEAFF.

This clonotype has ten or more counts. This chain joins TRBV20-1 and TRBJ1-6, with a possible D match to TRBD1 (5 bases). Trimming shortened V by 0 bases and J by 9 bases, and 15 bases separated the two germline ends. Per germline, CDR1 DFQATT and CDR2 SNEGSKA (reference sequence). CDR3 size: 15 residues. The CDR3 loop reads CSARDTQGGGSPLHF. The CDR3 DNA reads TGCAGTGCTAGAGATACGCAGGGAGGAGGTTCACCCCTCCACTTT.

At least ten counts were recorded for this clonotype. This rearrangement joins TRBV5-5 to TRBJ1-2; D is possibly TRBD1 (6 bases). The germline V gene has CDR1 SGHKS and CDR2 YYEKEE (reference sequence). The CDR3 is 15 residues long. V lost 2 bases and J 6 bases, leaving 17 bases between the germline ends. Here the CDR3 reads CASSFAQGKVDGYTF. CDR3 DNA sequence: TGTGCCAGCAGCTTCGCACAGGGAAAGGTTGATGGCTACACCTTC.

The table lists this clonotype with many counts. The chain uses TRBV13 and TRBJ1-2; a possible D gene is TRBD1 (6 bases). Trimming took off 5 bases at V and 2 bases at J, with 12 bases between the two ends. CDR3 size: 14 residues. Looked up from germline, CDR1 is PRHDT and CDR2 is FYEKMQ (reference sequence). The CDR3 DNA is TGTGCCAGCAGCATGCTACAGGGAAACTATGGCTACACCTTC. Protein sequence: CASSMLQGNYGYTF.

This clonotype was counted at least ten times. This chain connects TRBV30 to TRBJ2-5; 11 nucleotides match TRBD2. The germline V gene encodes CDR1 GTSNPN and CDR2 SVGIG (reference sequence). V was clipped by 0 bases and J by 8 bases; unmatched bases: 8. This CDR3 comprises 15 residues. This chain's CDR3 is CAWSVGASGRNTQYF. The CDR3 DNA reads TGTGCCTGGAGTGTGGGGGCTAGCGGGAGGAATACCCAGTACTTC.

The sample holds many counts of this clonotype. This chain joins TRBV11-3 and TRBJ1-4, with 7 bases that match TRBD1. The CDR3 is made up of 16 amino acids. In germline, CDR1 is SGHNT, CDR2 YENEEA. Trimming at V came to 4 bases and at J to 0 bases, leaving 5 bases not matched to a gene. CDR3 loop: CASSSGQATTNEKLFF. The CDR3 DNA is TGTGCCAGCAGCTCCGGACAGGCTACAACTAATGAAAAACTGTTTTTT.

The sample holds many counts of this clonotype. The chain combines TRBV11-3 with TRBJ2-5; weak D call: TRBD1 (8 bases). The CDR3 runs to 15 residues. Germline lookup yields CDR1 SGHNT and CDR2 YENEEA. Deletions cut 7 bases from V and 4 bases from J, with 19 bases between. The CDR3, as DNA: TGTGCCAGCAATAGGGGGGGGCAGGGGGCAGAGACCCAGTACTTC. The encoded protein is CASNRGGQGAETQYF. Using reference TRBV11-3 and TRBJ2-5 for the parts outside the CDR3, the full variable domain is EAGVVQSPRYKIIEKKQPVAFWCNPISGHNTLYWYLQNLGQGPELLIRYENEEAVDDSQLPKDRFSAERLKGVDSTLKIQPAELGDSAVYLCASNRGGQGAETQYFGPGTRLLVL.

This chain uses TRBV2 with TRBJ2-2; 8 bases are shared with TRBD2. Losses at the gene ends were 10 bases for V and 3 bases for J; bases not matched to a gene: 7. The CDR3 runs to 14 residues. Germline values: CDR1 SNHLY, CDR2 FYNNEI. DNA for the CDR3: TGTGCCAACCGGGCGGGGGGTTACACCGGGGAGCTGTTTTTT. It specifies CANRAGGYTGELFF. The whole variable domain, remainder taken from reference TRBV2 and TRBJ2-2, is EPEVTQTPSHQVTQMGQEVILRCVPISNHLYFYWYRQILGQKVEFLVSFYNNEISEKSEIFDDQFSVERPDGSNFTLKIRSTKLEDSAMYFCANRAGGYTGELFFGEGSRLTVL.

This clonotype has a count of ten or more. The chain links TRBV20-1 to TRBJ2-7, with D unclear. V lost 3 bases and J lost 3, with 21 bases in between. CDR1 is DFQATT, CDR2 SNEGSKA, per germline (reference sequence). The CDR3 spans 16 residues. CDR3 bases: TGCAGTGCTAGTCCACCGGGCCCCCGGTGGGACTACGAGCAGTACTTC. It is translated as CSASPPGPRWDYEQYF.